A single sample is the source of the 9 T cell receptor beta chains below, sequenced in a study of cytomegalovirus exposure and HLA in healthy donors. Produced via immunoSEQ multiplex PCR; TCRdb's table is partial and in-frame only. The sample records 150,000 or so clones, roughly nine tenths being singletons. Sequenced: PBMCs. Receptors were obtained from a woman between 18 and 30 years old in good health and CMV-seropositive.

This sequence joins TRBV5-5 and TRBJ1-1; D may be TRBD1 (5 bases). V lost 0 bases, J lost 4 bases, and 10 bases lay in between. From germline, CDR1 is SGHKS and CDR2 YYEKEE (reference sequence). The CDR3 is 14 amino acids. This CDR3 is CASSLDRNPTEAFF. CDR3 in DNA: TGTGCCAGCAGCTTGGACAGGAACCCCACTGAAGCTTTCTTT.

The rearrangement uses TRBV2 and TRBJ1-5; 7 positions agree with TRBD1. Germline lookup yields CDR1 SNHLY and CDR2 FYNNEI. The CDR3 length is 14 residues. Unmatched junction bases numbered 7, after V lost 4 bases and J lost 7 bases. The CDR3 loop is CASSVTGSSQPQHF. CDR3 nucleotides: TGTGCCAGCAGTGTGACAGGGTCGTCCCAGCCCCAGCATTTT.

V usage is TRBV7-9 and J usage is TRBJ2-1; 8 bases line up with TRBD1. V shed 4 bases and J 5 bases; nucleotides not matched to a gene: 7. This CDR3 contains 15 residues. Germline V gene data show CDR1 as SEHNR and CDR2 as FQNEAQ (reference sequence). As DNA, the CDR3 is TGTGCCAGCAGCTGGACAGGGATGGTGAACAATGAGCAGTTCTTC. Protein product: CASSWTGMVNNEQFF.

The J gene is TRBJ2-1, the V gene TRBV30, with TRBD2 matching 8 bases. V was pared by 4 bases and J by 4 bases, with 0 bases of the junction left unmatched. This CDR3 region has 12 residues. Germline V gene sequence: CDR1 GTSNPN, CDR2 SVGIG (reference sequence). For the CDR3, the DNA is TGTGCCTGGACGGGAGGGTACAATGAGCAGTTCTTC. Translating it yields CAWTGGYNEQFF.

This chain uses TRBV7-9 with TRBJ1-2; 10 positions agree with TRBD1. This CDR3 spans 17 amino acids. With 4 bases clipped from V and 4 bases from J, the junction kept 12 bases outside the gene matches. CDR1 is SEHNR and CDR2 is FQNEAQ in the germline V gene (reference sequence). CDR3 coding DNA: TGTGCCAGCAGCTCTACCGGGACAGGGGCGAACTTCTATGGCTACACCTTC. Protein product: CASSSTGTGANFYGYTF.

This clone was counted ten times or more. The chain is built from TRBV7-2 and TRBJ1-2, with TRBD1 as a possible D gene (6 bases). Trimming removed 1 base at V and 3 bases at J, with 9 bases between. Germline V CDR1 and CDR2: SGHTA, FQGNSA. The CDR3 has 14 amino acids. The CDR3 coding sequence is TGTGCCAGCAGCTTAGGCAAGGGGGACTATGGCTACACCTTC. Encoded protein: CASSLGKGDYGYTF.

This chain uses TRBV5-1 with TRBJ2-1; 7 bases fit TRBD2. The CDR3 contains 15 residues. Germline V gene sequence: CDR1 SGHRS, CDR2 YFSETQ. The V and J ends lost 1 base and 5 bases, in that order; junction bases with no gene match: 6. The CDR3 nucleotides are TGCGCCAGCAGCTTGCAGGCGGGAGTGGACAATGAGCAGTTCTTC. Residues: CASSLQAGVDNEQFF.

V is TRBV5-6 and J is TRBJ1-1; TRBD1 is a possible D gene (6 bases). Per the germline V gene, CDR1 is SGHDT and CDR2 is YYEEEE. This CDR3 is 14 amino acids long. Trimming removed 4 bases at V and 2 bases at J, with 12 bases between. The CDR3 DNA is TGTGCCAGCAGCGGATACAGGGTTAACACTGAAGCTTTCTTT. Protein product: CASSGYRVNTEAFF.

This rearrangement joins TRBV4-1 to TRBJ2-1, with unresolved D. The CDR3 totals 14 residues. CDR1 MGHRA and CDR2 YSYEKL come from the germline V gene. Trimming stripped 1 base from V and 6 bases from J, with 10 bases between. The CDR3 is CASSQVAQPNEQFF. The CDR3 DNA reads TGCGCCAGCAGCCAAGTTGCACAGCCCAATGAGCAGTTCTTC.